This TCR beta chain comes out of a study of T-cell memory formation after mild COVID-19. Amplification by 5'RACE using constant-segment primers produced TCR alpha and TCR beta cDNA libraries that carried sample barcodes and UMIs. TCRdb fed the 5' RACE reads into MiXCR, producing one record per CDR3 protein. The sample records some 300,000 distinct CDR3 sequences, less than 20% being singletons. Regarding the study as a whole: While clones contracting from day 15 to 85 were balanced between CD4 and CD8, later expanders leaned CD4+.

V was pared by 1 base and J by 0 bases, with 6 bases between. This CDR3 contains 14 residues. Per the germline V gene, CDR1 is SQVTM and CDR2 is ANQGSEA. This clonotype was picked up a small number of times. The target antigen is unknown. Input material: PBMCs or a T cell subset sorted from them (not recorded which). The chain carries TRBV29-1 and TRBJ2-2; D is uncertain. The sequence was obtained from a man aged 18 to 30 who had mild COVID-19 (a few samples of this study predate the infection). Cell type and time point are not known. The CDR3, as DNA: TGCAGCGTTGAAGGACACCCGAACACCGGGGAGCTGTTTTTT. Translation: CSVEGHPNTGELFF.